These T cell receptor beta chains were read from a single sample in a study of T cell changes during pregnancy in multiple sclerosis. Sequencing was performed with immunoSEQ multiplex PCR; in TCRdb, only in-frame clones are kept and a portion is missing. Of tens of thousands of clones in the sample, 90% were seen once. Sequencing was performed on peripheral blood, taken in the second trimester of pregnancy. The source of these receptors is a female donor in good health, enrolled as a control in a pregnancy study. The CDR3 runs from the conserved cysteine through the conserved F or W. The order of the fields is clone size, V gene, J gene, D gene, CDR3 protein, CDR3 DNA. The D gene is left open where the match is weak. Part of the rows lack a size; the others show once, few, many or a class for expanded clones.

abundance: NA
v_gene: TRBV13
j_gene: TRBJ2-2
d_gene: TRBD2
CDR3aa: CASSGLAGTGELFF
CDR3nt: TGTGCCAGCAGCGGTCTAGCGGGAACCGGGGAGCTGTTTTTT

abundance: few
v_gene: TRBV2
j_gene: TRBJ1-1
d_gene: TRBD1
CDR3aa: CASSVQGGDEAFF
CDR3nt: TGTGCCAGCAGTGTTCAAGGGGGCGATGAAGCTTTCTTT

abundance: NA
v_gene: TRBV2
j_gene: TRBJ2-5
d_gene: NA
CDR3aa: CASSPRGTETQYF
CDR3nt: TGTGCCAGCAGCCCTCGGGGTACGGAGACCCAGTACTTC

abundance: NA
v_gene: TRBV30
j_gene: TRBJ1-3
d_gene: NA
CDR3aa: CAWSGYLAPEERNTIYF
CDR3nt: TGTGCCTGGAGTGGTTACCTAGCACCCGAAGAGAGAAACACCATATATTTT

abundance: NA
v_gene: TRBV5-1
j_gene: TRBJ2-5
d_gene: TRBD2
CDR3aa: CASSLLAGGPETQYF
CDR3nt: TGCGCCAGCAGCCTGCTAGCGGGGGGGCCGGAGACCCAGTACTTC

abundance: NA
v_gene: TRBV7-4
j_gene: TRBJ2-6
d_gene: TRBD2
CDR3aa: CASSSPGDSGASYASGANVLTF
CDR3nt: TGTGCCAGCAGCTCCCCCGGTGATAGCGGGGCCAGCTACGCCTCTGGGGCCAACGTCCTGACTTTC

abundance: NA
v_gene: TRBV4-2
j_gene: TRBJ2-7
d_gene: TRBD2
CDR3aa: CASSQLAGGLTYEQYF
CDR3nt: TGTGCCAGCAGCCAGCTAGCGGGGGGGCTTACCTACGAGCAGTACTTC

abundance: NA
v_gene: TRBV7-9
j_gene: TRBJ2-3
d_gene: NA
CDR3aa: CASSLGEVRGDTQYF
CDR3nt: TGTGCCAGCAGCTTAGGGGAAGTGCGGGGAGATACGCAGTATTTT

abundance: NA
v_gene: TRBV6-5
j_gene: TRBJ1-5
d_gene: NA
CDR3aa: CASSSRQGSNQPQHF
CDR3nt: TGTGCCAGCAGTTCTCGCCAGGGGAGCAATCAGCCCCAGCATTTT

abundance: NA
v_gene: TRBV6-6
j_gene: TRBJ2-7
d_gene: NA
CDR3aa: CASSDRQTYEQYF
CDR3nt: TGTGCCAGCAGCGATCGACAGACCTACGAGCAGTACTTC

abundance: NA
v_gene: TRBV5-4
j_gene: TRBJ2-5
d_gene: TRBD2
CDR3aa: CASSLGTSGMETQYF
CDR3nt: TGTGCCAGCAGCTTGGGGACTAGCGGGATGGAGACCCAGTACTTC

abundance: once
v_gene: TRBV28
j_gene: TRBJ2-1
d_gene: NA
CDR3aa: CASTYGTNPYNEQFF
CDR3nt: TGTGCCAGCACTTACGGGACAAACCCATACAATGAGCAGTTCTTC

abundance: NA
v_gene: TRBV6-5
j_gene: TRBJ1-2
d_gene: NA
CDR3aa: CASSFFRGNANYGYTF
CDR3nt: TGTGCCAGCAGTTTCTTCCGGGGAAATGCTAACTATGGCTACACCTTC

abundance: NA
v_gene: TRBV11-2
j_gene: TRBJ1-2
d_gene: TRBD1
CDR3aa: CASSLSGTGDYGYTF
CDR3nt: TGTGCCAGCAGCCTATCCGGGACAGGGGACTATGGCTACACCTTC

abundance: once
v_gene: TRBV19
j_gene: TRBJ2-1
d_gene: TRBD2
CDR3aa: CASYWTSGNEQFF
CDR3nt: TGTGCCAGTTATTGGACTAGCGGAAATGAGCAGTTCTTC

abundance: NA
v_gene: TRBV2
j_gene: TRBJ2-7
d_gene: NA
CDR3aa: CASRPGDFGDEQYF
CDR3nt: TGTGCCAGCAGGCCGGGGGACTTCGGGGACGAGCAGTACTTC

abundance: NA
v_gene: TRBV7-8
j_gene: TRBJ2-7
d_gene: TRBD2
CDR3aa: CASSFGLAGGPHEQYF
CDR3nt: TGTGCCAGCAGCTTTGGACTAGCGGGAGGGCCACACGAGCAGTACTTC

abundance: NA
v_gene: TRBV7-9
j_gene: TRBJ1-2
d_gene: NA
CDR3aa: CASSGPTEGDYGYTF
CDR3nt: TGTGCCAGCAGCGGACCGACCGAGGGAGACTATGGCTACACCTTC

abundance: NA
v_gene: TRBV28
j_gene: TRBJ1-2
d_gene: TRBD1
CDR3aa: CASSLTGPYGYTF
CDR3nt: TGTGCCAGCAGCTTGACAGGGCCCTATGGCTACACCTTC

abundance: NA
v_gene: TRBV28
j_gene: TRBJ2-1
d_gene: NA
CDR3aa: CASSSSEGRPNEQFF
CDR3nt: NA

abundance: NA
v_gene: TRBV16
j_gene: TRBJ1-5
d_gene: NA
CDR3aa: CASTTGNSNQPQHF
CDR3nt: TGTGCCAGCACTACAGGGAATAGCAATCAGCCCCAGCATTTT

abundance: NA
v_gene: TRBV5-5
j_gene: TRBJ1-5
d_gene: NA
CDR3aa: CASSLAQVPGNQPQHF
CDR3nt: TGTGCCAGCAGCTTGGCTCAGGTCCCGGGCAATCAGCCCCAGCATTTT

abundance: NA
v_gene: TRBV5-4
j_gene: TRBJ1-2
d_gene: NA
CDR3aa: CAWAETANYGYTF
CDR3nt: TGTGCGTGGGCAGAGACAGCTAACTATGGCTACACCTTC

abundance: NA
v_gene: TRBV28
j_gene: TRBJ2-7
d_gene: TRBD2
CDR3aa: CASSRLAGGRYEQYF
CDR3nt: TGTGCCAGCAGTCGACTAGCGGGAGGCCGCTACGAGCAGTACTTC

abundance: once
v_gene: TRBV19
j_gene: TRBJ2-2
d_gene: NA
CDR3aa: CASSIVSGFGGELFF
CDR3nt: TGTGCCAGTAGTATTGTCAGCGGTTTTGGCGGGGAGCTGTTTTTT

abundance: NA
v_gene: TRBV5-1
j_gene: TRBJ2-1
d_gene: NA
CDR3aa: CASSLEVAAFNEQFF
CDR3nt: TGCGCCAGCAGCTTGGAGGTAGCGGCCTTCAATGAGCAGTTCTTC

abundance: NA
v_gene: TRBV19
j_gene: TRBJ2-5
d_gene: NA
CDR3aa: CASSIDLALEIHQETQYF
CDR3nt: TGTGCCAGTAGTATAGATCTAGCCCTGGAGATCCATCAAGAGACCCAGTACTTC

abundance: NA
v_gene: TRBV6-6
j_gene: TRBJ1-2
d_gene: NA
CDR3aa: CASWGGWNYGYTF
CDR3nt: TGTGCCAGCTGGGGGGGGTGGAACTATGGCTACACCTTC

abundance: NA
v_gene: TRBV11-2
j_gene: TRBJ2-7
d_gene: NA
CDR3aa: CASSLTVSYEQYF
CDR3nt: TGTGCCAGCAGCTTAACAGTCTCCTACGAGCAGTACTTC

abundance: few
v_gene: TRBV10-3
j_gene: TRBJ1-1
d_gene: NA
CDR3aa: CAISELQGPHTEAFF
CDR3nt: TGTGCCATCAGTGAGTTACAGGGACCCCACACTGAAGCTTTCTTT

abundance: NA
v_gene: TRBV30
j_gene: TRBJ1-2
d_gene: NA
CDR3aa: CAWSVTGGGYGYTF
CDR3nt: TGTGCCTGGAGTGTAACAGGTGGTGGCTATGGCTACACCTTC

abundance: NA
v_gene: TRBV14
j_gene: TRBJ2-1
d_gene: TRBD2
CDR3aa: CASSRGGLAGSNEQFF
CDR3nt: TGTGCCAGCAGCCGGGGAGGACTAGCGGGGAGTAATGAGCAGTTCTTC

abundance: NA
v_gene: TRBV29-1
j_gene: TRBJ2-3
d_gene: NA
CDR3aa: CSVLPQGLTDTQYF
CDR3nt: TGCAGCGTTCTCCCTCAGGGGTTGACAGATACGCAGTATTTT

abundance: NA
v_gene: TRBV6-5
j_gene: TRBJ1-1
d_gene: TRBD1
CDR3aa: CASSYEAGTGNTEAFF
CDR3nt: TGTGCCAGCAGTTACGAGGCAGGGACAGGGAACACTGAAGCTTTCTTT

abundance: NA
v_gene: TRBV6-5
j_gene: TRBJ2-2
d_gene: TRBD1
CDR3aa: CASRGMGQGPGELFF
CDR3nt: TGTGCCAGCAGGGGTATGGGACAGGGCCCCGGGGAGCTGTTTTTT

abundance: NA
v_gene: TRBV29-1
j_gene: TRBJ2-7
d_gene: NA
CDR3aa: CSVGRTANTYEQYF
CDR3nt: TGCAGCGTTGGGAGGACAGCTAATACCTACGAGCAGTACTTC

abundance: NA
v_gene: TRBV27
j_gene: TRBJ2-7
d_gene: NA
CDR3aa: CASSFQGTTTYEQYF
CDR3nt: TGTGCCAGCAGTTTCCAGGGAACAACTACCTACGAGCAGTACTTC

abundance: NA
v_gene: TRBV21-1
j_gene: TRBJ1-6
d_gene: NA
CDR3aa: CASSKMGQKNSPLHF
CDR3nt: TGTGCCAGCAGCAAAATGGGACAAAAAAATTCACCCCTCCACTTT

abundance: NA
v_gene: TRBV21-1
j_gene: TRBJ1-6
d_gene: NA
CDR3aa: CASSNMNGRDRGHYNSPLHF
CDR3nt: TGTGCCAGCAGCAACATGAATGGGAGGGACAGGGGACACTATAATTCACCCCTCCACTTT

abundance: few
v_gene: TRBV27
j_gene: TRBJ2-7
d_gene: NA
CDR3aa: CASLLTPYEQYF
CDR3nt: TGTGCCAGCTTACTCACTCCCTACGAGCAGTACTTC

abundance: NA
v_gene: TRBV5-4
j_gene: TRBJ2-5
d_gene: TRBD2
CDR3aa: CASSNRGGQETQYF
CDR3nt: TGTGCCAGCAGCAACCGGGGGGGCCAAGAGACCCAGTACTTC

abundance: NA
v_gene: TRBV6-1
j_gene: TRBJ2-7
d_gene: TRBD2
CDR3aa: CASSPHSGRMNEQYF
CDR3nt: TGTGCCAGCAGTCCACACAGCGGGAGGATGAACGAGCAGTACTTC

abundance: NA
v_gene: TRBV6-6
j_gene: TRBJ2-7
d_gene: TRBD2
CDR3aa: CASRLAGTYEQYF
CDR3nt: TGTGCCAGCAGACTAGCGGGGACCTACGAGCAGTACTTC

abundance: NA
v_gene: TRBV10-2
j_gene: TRBJ1-2
d_gene: TRBD1
CDR3aa: CASTAGTDYGYTF
CDR3nt: TGCGCCAGCACCGCCGGGACAGACTATGGCTACACCTTC

abundance: medium-sized
v_gene: TRBV29-1
j_gene: TRBJ1-1
d_gene: NA
CDR3aa: CSARDNFNVEAFF
CDR3nt: TGCAGCGCCCGGGACAATTTCAACGTTGAAGCTTTCTTT

abundance: NA
v_gene: TRBV5-5
j_gene: TRBJ1-1
d_gene: NA
CDR3aa: CASSSLAGDSSTEAFF
CDR3nt: TGTGCCAGCAGCTCCTTGGCCGGGGATTCGAGCACTGAAGCTTTCTTT

abundance: NA
v_gene: TRBV7-2
j_gene: TRBJ2-3
d_gene: NA
CDR3aa: CASKDPQGPFSLGTDTQYF
CDR3nt: TGTGCCAGCAAAGACCCTCAGGGGCCGTTTTCCTTAGGCACAGATACGCAGTATTTT

abundance: NA
v_gene: TRBV7-9
j_gene: TRBJ2-4
d_gene: TRBD1
CDR3aa: CASSSPDRGQGNIQYF
CDR3nt: TGTGCCAGCAGCTCCCCGGACAGGGGGCAGGGAAACATTCAGTACTTC

abundance: NA
v_gene: TRBV27
j_gene: TRBJ2-7
d_gene: NA
CDR3aa: CASSPGGGYEQYF
CDR3nt: TGTGCCAGCAGTCCCGGGGGTGGTTACGAGCAGTACTTC

abundance: NA
v_gene: TRBV14
j_gene: TRBJ2-4
d_gene: NA
CDR3aa: CASEGEGNIQYF
CDR3nt: TGTGCCAGCGAGGGGGAGGGGAACATTCAGTACTTC

abundance: NA
v_gene: TRBV5-4
j_gene: TRBJ2-5
d_gene: NA
CDR3aa: CASSPRQGGFGETQYF
CDR3nt: TGTGCCAGCAGCCCGAGACAGGGAGGATTTGGAGAGACCCAGTACTTC

abundance: NA
v_gene: TRBV9
j_gene: TRBJ1-3
d_gene: NA
CDR3aa: CASSVPPGNTIYF
CDR3nt: TGTGCCAGCAGCGTACCTCCTGGAAACACCATATATTTT

abundance: NA
v_gene: TRBV19
j_gene: TRBJ2-7
d_gene: TRBD1
CDR3aa: CASSMIFVQGETYEQYF
CDR3nt: TGTGCCAGTAGTATGATTTTCGTTCAGGGGGAAACATACGAGCAGTACTTC